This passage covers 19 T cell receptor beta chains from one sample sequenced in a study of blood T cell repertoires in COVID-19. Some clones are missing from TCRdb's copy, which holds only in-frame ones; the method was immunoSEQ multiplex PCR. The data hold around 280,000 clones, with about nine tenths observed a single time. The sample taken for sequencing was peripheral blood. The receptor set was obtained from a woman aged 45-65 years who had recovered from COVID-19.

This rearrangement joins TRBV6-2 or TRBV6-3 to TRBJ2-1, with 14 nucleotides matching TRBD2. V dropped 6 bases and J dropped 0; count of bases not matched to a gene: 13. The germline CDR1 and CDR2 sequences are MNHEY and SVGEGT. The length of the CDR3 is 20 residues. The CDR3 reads CASSQIPGTSGSSSYNEQFF. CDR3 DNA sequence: TGTGCCAGCAGCCAAATTCCCGGGACTAGCGGGAGTAGCTCCTACAATGAGCAGTTCTTC.

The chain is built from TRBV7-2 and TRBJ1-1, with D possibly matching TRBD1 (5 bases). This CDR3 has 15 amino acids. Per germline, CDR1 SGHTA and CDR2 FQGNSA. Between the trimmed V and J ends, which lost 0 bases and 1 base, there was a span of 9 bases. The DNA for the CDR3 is TGTGCCAGCAGCTTAGCTAGGGGCCGGAACACTGAAGCTTTCTTT. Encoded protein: CASSLARGRNTEAFF.

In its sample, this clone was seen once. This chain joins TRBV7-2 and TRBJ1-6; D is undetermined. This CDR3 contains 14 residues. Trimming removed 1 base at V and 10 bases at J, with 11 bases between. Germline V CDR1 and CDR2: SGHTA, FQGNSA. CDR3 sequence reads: CASSLGGSYSPLHF. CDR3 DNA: TGTGCCAGCAGCTTAGGCGGCAGCTACTCACCCCTCCACTTT.

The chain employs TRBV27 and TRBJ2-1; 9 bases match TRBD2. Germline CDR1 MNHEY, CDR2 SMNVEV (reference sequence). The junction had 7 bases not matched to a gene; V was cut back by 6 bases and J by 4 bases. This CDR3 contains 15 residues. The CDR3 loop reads CASSPIAGVYNEQFF. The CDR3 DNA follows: TGTGCCAGCAGCCCGATAGCGGGGGTTTACAATGAGCAGTTCTTC.

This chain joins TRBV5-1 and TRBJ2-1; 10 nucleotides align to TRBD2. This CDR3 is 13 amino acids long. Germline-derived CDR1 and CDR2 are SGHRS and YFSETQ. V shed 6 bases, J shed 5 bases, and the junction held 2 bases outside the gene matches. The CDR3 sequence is CASNLAGDNEQFF. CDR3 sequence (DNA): TGCGCCAGCAACCTAGCGGGGGACAATGAGCAGTTCTTC.

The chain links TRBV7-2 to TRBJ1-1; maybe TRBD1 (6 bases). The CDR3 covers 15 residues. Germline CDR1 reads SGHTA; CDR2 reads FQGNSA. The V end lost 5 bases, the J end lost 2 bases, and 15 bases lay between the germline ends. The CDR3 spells CASSVFRQANTEAFF. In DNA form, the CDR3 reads TGTGCCAGCAGCGTATTTCGACAGGCTAACACTGAAGCTTTCTTT. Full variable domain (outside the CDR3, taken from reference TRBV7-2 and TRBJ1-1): GAGVSQSPSNKVTEKGKDVELRCDPISGHTALYWYRQSLGQGLEFLIYFQGNSAPDKSGLPSDRFSAERTGGSVSTLTIQRTQQEDSAVYLCASSVFRQANTEAFFGQGTRLTVV.

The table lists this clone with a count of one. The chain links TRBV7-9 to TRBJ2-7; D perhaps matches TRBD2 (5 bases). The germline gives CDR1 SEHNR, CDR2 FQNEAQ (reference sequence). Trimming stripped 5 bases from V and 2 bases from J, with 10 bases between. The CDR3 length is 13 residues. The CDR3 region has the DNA TGTGCCAGCAGCACCCGTAGCGCCTACGAGCAGTACTTC. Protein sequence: CASSTRSAYEQYF.

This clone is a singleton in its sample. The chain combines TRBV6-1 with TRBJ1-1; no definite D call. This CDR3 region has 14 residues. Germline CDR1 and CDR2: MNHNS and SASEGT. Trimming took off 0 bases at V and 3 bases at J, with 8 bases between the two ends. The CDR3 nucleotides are TGTGCCAGCAGTGAAGCTGGAGCGTACACTGAAGCTTTCTTT. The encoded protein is CASSEAGAYTEAFF.

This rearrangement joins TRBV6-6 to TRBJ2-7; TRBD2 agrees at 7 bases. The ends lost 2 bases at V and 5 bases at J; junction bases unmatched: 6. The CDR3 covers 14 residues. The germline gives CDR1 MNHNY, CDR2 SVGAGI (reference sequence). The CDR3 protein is CASSYAGVANEQYF. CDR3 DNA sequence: TGTGCCAGCAGTTACGCGGGAGTAGCTAACGAGCAGTACTTC.

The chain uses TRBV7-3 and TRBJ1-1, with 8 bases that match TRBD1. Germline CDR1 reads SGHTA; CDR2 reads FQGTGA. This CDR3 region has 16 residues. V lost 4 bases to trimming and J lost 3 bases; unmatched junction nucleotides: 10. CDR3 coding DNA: TGTGCCAGCAGCTCTACAGGGGGAACTCCCCACACTGAAGCTTTCTTT. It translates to CASSSTGGTPHTEAFF. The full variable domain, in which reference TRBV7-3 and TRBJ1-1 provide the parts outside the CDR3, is GAGVSQTPSNKVTEKGKYVELRCDPISGHTALYWYRQSLGQGPEFLIYFQGTGAADDSGLPNDRFFAVRPEGSVSTLKIQRTERGDSAVYLCASSSTGGTPHTEAFFGQGTRLTVV.

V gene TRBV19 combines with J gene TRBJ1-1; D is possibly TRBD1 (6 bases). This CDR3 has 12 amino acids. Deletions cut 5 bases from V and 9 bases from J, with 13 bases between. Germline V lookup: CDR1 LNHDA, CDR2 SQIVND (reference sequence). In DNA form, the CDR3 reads TGTGCCAGTAGTCCCGAGGGGGTAAAAGCTTTCTTT. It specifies CASSPEGVKAFF.

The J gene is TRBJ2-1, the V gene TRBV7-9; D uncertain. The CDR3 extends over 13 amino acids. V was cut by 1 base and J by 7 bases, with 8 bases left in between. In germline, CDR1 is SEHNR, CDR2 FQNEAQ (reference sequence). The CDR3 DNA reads TGTGCCAGCAGCTTAGGGTCTATAAATGAGCAGTTCTTC. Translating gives CASSLGSINEQFF.

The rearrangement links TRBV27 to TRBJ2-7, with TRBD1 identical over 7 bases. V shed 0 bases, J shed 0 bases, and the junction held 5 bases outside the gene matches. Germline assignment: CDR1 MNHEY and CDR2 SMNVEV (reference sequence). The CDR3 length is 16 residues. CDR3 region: CASSLSPTGSSYEQYF. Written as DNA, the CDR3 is TGTGCCAGCAGTTTATCCCCGACAGGGAGCTCCTACGAGCAGTACTTC.

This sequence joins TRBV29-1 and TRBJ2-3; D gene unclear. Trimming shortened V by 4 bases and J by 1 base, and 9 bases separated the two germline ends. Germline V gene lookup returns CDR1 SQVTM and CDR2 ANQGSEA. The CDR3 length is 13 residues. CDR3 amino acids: CSVGLQGTDTQYF. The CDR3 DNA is TGCAGCGTTGGTCTGCAGGGCACAGATACGCAGTATTTT.

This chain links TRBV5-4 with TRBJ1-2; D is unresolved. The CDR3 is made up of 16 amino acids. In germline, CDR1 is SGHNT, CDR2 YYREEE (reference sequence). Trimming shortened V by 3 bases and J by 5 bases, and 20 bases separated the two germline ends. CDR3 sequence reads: CASSSKVRGDSYGYTF. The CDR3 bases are TGTGCCAGCAGCTCGAAAGTACGGGGAGACTCTTATGGCTACACCTTC.

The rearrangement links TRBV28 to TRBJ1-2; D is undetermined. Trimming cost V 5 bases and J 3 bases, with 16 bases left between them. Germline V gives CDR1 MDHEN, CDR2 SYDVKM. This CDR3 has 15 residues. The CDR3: CASSATIPSDYGYTF. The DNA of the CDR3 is TGTGCCAGCAGTGCCACCATCCCCTCAGACTATGGCTACACCTTC.

Written as DNA, the CDR3 is TGTGCCAGTAGTATACCTCCGGGACAGAGGAATTATAGCAATCAGCCCCAGCATTTT. This codes for CASSIPPGQRNYSNQPQHF. The chain combines TRBV19 with TRBJ1-5; 7 positions match TRBD1. After removal of 2 bases from V and 0 bases from J, the junction contained 13 bases not matched to a gene. This CDR3 contains 19 residues. Germline V gene lookup returns CDR1 LNHDA and CDR2 SQIVND (reference sequence).

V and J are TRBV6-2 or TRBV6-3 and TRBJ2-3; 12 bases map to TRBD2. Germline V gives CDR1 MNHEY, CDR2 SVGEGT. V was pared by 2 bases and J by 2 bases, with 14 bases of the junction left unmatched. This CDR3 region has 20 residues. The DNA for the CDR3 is TGTGCCAGCAGTTACCCCAGCGGACTAGCGGGGATATGGGACACAGATACGCAGTATTTT. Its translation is CASSYPSGLAGIWDTDTQYF.

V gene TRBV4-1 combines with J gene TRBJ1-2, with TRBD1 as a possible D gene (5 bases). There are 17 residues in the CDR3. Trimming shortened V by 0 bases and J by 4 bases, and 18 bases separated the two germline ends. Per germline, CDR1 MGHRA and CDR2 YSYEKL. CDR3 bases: TGCGCCAGCAGCCAAGATTTGACCGGGCAGGGACTCTATGGCTACACCTTC. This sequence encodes CASSQDLTGQGLYGYTF.